One sample yielded the 23 T cell receptor beta chains listed below, sequenced in a study of healthy donors' naive CD4 and CD8 T cells. Starting from about 470 ng of total RNA, TCR libraries were made with linear amplification. Each CDR3 protein is one row after TCRdb ran MiXCR on the reads. This sample has about 180,000 distinct CDR3 sequences; around 80% occur once, and the top ten carry about 2.1%. Input material: naive CD4+ and CD8+ T cells sorted from blood, pooled from several donors. The receptors derive from a pool of human donors in good health; the sample pools cells from several healthy donors.

The J gene is TRBJ1-1, the V gene TRBV29-1; D gene uncertain. The germline gives CDR1 SQVTM, CDR2 ANQGSEA. The CDR3 is 15 amino acids. V was trimmed by 6 bases and J by 5 bases, leaving 22 bases between them. The CDR3 DNA reads TGCAGCGTCTCCCCTCAGGTAGGGCCGAATACTGAAGCTTTCTTT. Residues: CSVSPQVGPNTEAFF.

This clonotype was observed a few times. DNA for the CDR3: TGTGCCAGTAGCCGGGACGGACAGGCCTCCTACGAGCAGTACTTC. It codes for CASSRDGQASYEQYF. This chain connects TRBV19 to TRBJ2-7, with TRBD1 identical over 7 bases. CDR3 length: 15 amino acids. The germline V gene has CDR1 LNHDA and CDR2 SQIVND (reference sequence). The trim removed 6 bases at V and 0 bases at J, leaving 8 bases unmatched.

V usage is TRBV29-1 and J usage is TRBJ1-5; 7 positions agree with TRBD1. V shed 5 bases and J 5 bases; nucleotides not matched to a gene: 12. Germline V gene data show CDR1 as SQVTM and CDR2 as ANQGSEA. CDR3 length: 15 amino acids. The CDR3 sequence is CSVRVGYRGDQPQHF. The CDR3 nucleotides read TGCAGCGTTCGAGTCGGATACAGGGGCGATCAGCCCCAGCATTTT.

The CDR3 DNA reads as TGCAGCGTCAGTCGGGGGTACCGCGAGCAGTACTTC. Protein product: CSVSRGYREQYF. J is TRBJ2-7 and V is TRBV29-1; TRBD2 is a possible D gene (6 bases). The CDR3 totals 12 residues. V gave up 6 bases and J gave up 6 bases, with 15 bases separating them. CDR1 and CDR2 from the germline V gene are SQVTM and ANQGSEA.

J is TRBJ1-2 and V is TRBV10-3; D may be TRBD1 (5 bases). V lost 2 bases and J 3 bases, leaving 10 bases between the germline ends. In germline, CDR1 is ENHRY, CDR2 SYGVKD. CDR3 length: 14 residues. The CDR3 region is CAISENGRDYGYTF. DNA for the CDR3: TGTGCCATCAGTGAGAACGGCAGGGACTATGGCTACACCTTC.

V is TRBV6-5 and J is TRBJ2-1; D perhaps matches TRBD2 (6 bases). Germline V CDR1 and CDR2: MNHEY, SVGAGI. V was cut by 2 bases and J by 6 bases, with 14 bases left in between. The CDR3 has 15 amino acids. CDR3 in DNA: TGTGCCAGCAGTTACCGGCCCGGGGACTCCAATGAGCAGTTCTTC. Protein product: CASSYRPGDSNEQFF.

The chain links TRBV13 to TRBJ2-1; TRBD1 aligns across 8 bases. The germline V gene has CDR1 PRHDT and CDR2 FYEKMQ (reference sequence). The CDR3 length is 19 residues. Trimming at V came to 2 bases and at J to 0 bases, leaving 12 bases not matched to a gene. The chain's CDR3 is CASSLRGDRTGSSYNEQFF. DNA of the CDR3: TGTGCCAGCAGCTTAAGGGGTGACCGGACAGGGAGCTCCTACAATGAGCAGTTCTTC.

In this sample, this clonotype turned up a few times. The V gene is TRBV20-1, the J gene TRBJ1-5; D uncertain. V dropped 3 bases and J dropped 0 bases, with 9 bases sitting between them. Germline CDR1 DFQATT, CDR2 SNEGSKA (reference sequence). This CDR3 contains 14 residues. For the CDR3, the DNA is TGCAGTGCTAGTCCCGGATATAGCAATCAGCCCCAGCATTTT. This sequence encodes CSASPGYSNQPQHF.

This chain connects TRBV29-1 to TRBJ1-2; D unclear. V shed 4 bases and J shed 6 bases, with 9 bases lying between them. From germline, CDR1 is SQVTM and CDR2 ANQGSEA. CDR3 length equals 11 residues. CDR3 sequence: CSVVGRDGYTF. The DNA for the CDR3 is TGCAGCGTTGTAGGGCGGGATGGCTACACCTTC.

This chain links TRBV12-3 or TRBV12-4 with TRBJ1-2; 7 nucleotides agree with TRBD1. The length of the CDR3 is 14 residues. Trimming cost V 6 bases and J 6 bases; bases outside gene matches: 10. The CDR3 loop is CASSLGPTGNGYTF. The CDR3 region has the DNA TGTGCCAGCAGCTTGGGGCCGACAGGGAATGGCTACACCTTC.

This clonotype was seen a handful of times. CDR3 region: CSVLGQGTDEQFF. CDR3 DNA: TGCAGCGTCCTGGGACAGGGTACGGATGAGCAGTTCTTC. The rearrangement links TRBV29-1 to TRBJ2-1, with TRBD1 matching 9 bases. The length of the CDR3 is 13 residues. With 6 bases clipped from V and 8 bases from J, the junction kept 8 bases outside the gene matches. Germline CDR1 SQVTM, CDR2 ANQGSEA.

The chain recombines TRBV4-3 with TRBJ2-2, with a possible D match to TRBD1 (6 bases). This CDR3 comprises 18 residues. The V and J ends lost 0 bases and 6 bases respectively, with 20 bases between them. Germline CDR1 is LGHNA and CDR2 is YSLEER. CDR3 sequence reads: CASSQEDWGQGLSGELFF. The CDR3 nucleotides are TGCGCCAGCAGCCAAGAAGATTGGGGTCAGGGGCTATCCGGGGAGCTGTTTTTT.

This chain's CDR3 is CSVAQSSYEQYF. For the CDR3, the DNA is TGCAGCGTTGCTCAGAGCTCCTACGAGCAGTACTTC. V is TRBV29-1 and J is TRBJ2-7, with D hard to call. This CDR3 contains 12 residues. Germline-derived CDR1 and CDR2 are SQVTM and ANQGSEA. The V and J ends lost 4 bases and 0 bases respectively, with 7 bases between them.

This clonotype turned up a few times. The J gene is TRBJ2-3, the V gene TRBV11-1; no clear D. Trimming stripped 8 bases from V and 2 bases from J, with 11 bases between. The CDR3 covers 13 residues. Germline V lookup: CDR1 SGHAT, CDR2 FQDESV (reference sequence). In DNA, the CDR3 is TGTGCCAGCGCAGCATCCTACACAGATACGCAGTATTTT. Translating it yields CASAASYTDTQYF.

The sample holds one count of this clonotype. This chain links TRBV10-3 with TRBJ2-7; the D is unclear. There are 15 residues in the CDR3. Germline CDR1 ENHRY, CDR2 SYGVKD. Trimming removed 11 bases from V and 4 bases from J, with 24 bases in between. The CDR3 loop is CAVSAEGLDEYEQYF. CDR3 DNA: TGTGCCGTCTCCGCCGAAGGGTTAGACGAGTACGAGCAGTACTTC.

The rearrangement joins TRBV29-1 to TRBJ1-1; 7 positions agree with TRBD1. The V and J ends lost 7 bases and 0 bases, in that order; junction bases with no gene match: 5. Germline V CDR1 and CDR2: SQVTM, ANQGSEA. The CDR3 has 13 residues. CDR3 DNA: TGCAGCGCCCCCGGGACAGTGAACACTGAAGCTTTCTTT. It translates to CSAPGTVNTEAFF.

As regards this clonotype: The junction shows a germline mismatch at one end, possibly a read error. The CDR3 here is CASSLGAGAHYEQYF. The CDR3 nucleotides are TGTGCTAGCAGCTTAGGGGCAGGAGCCCACTACGAGCAGTACTTC. The V call is TRBV7-7, the J call TRBJ2-7; tentative D call: TRBD1 (5 bases). Germline V lookup: CDR1 SSHAT, CDR2 FNYEAQ (reference sequence). This CDR3 has 15 amino acids. Full variable domain (rest looked up from reference TRBV7-7 and TRBJ2-7): GAGVSQSPRYKVTKRGQDVTLRCDPISSHATLYWYQQALGQGPEFLTYFNYEAQPDKSGLPSDRFSAERPEGSISTLTIQRTEQRDSAMYRCASSLGAGAHYEQYFGPGTRLTVT.

The chain is built from TRBV6-1 and TRBJ2-5; TRBD1 matches 7 bases. Germline lookup yields CDR1 MNHNS and CDR2 SASEGT. This CDR3 has 15 residues. V lost 0 bases, J lost 6 bases, and 7 bases stayed unmatched. The CDR3 protein is CASSEAGTAPKTQYF. CDR3 DNA: TGTGCCAGCAGTGAAGCTGGGACAGCCCCCAAGACCCAGTACTTC.

This clonotype has more than one count but fewer than ten. The chain couples TRBV29-1 to TRBJ1-6; 7 bases are a match to TRBD1. Germline CDR1 is SQVTM and CDR2 is ANQGSEA. This CDR3 is built from 14 residues. The ends lost 7 bases at V and 8 bases at J; junction bases unmatched: 11. CDR3: CSASLGQSDSPLHF. In DNA, the CDR3 is TGCAGCGCCTCGTTGGGACAGAGTGATTCACCCCTCCACTTT.

The chain uses TRBV13 and TRBJ2-1; D possibly corresponds to TRBD2 (5 bases). Per the germline V gene, CDR1 is PRHDT and CDR2 is FYEKMQ (reference sequence). Deletions cut 0 bases from V and 12 bases from J, with 9 bases between. This CDR3 spans 12 amino acids. CDR3 DNA: TGTGCCAGCAGCTTAGGACTACTAGGGCAGTTCTTC. This sequence encodes CASSLGLLGQFF.

The chain recombines TRBV29-1 with TRBJ2-1, with 14 positions matching TRBD2. The length of the CDR3 is 17 residues. J gave up 4 bases and V 7 bases, and 12 bases lay outside the gene matches. Looked up from germline, CDR1 is SQVTM and CDR2 is ANQGSEA. The CDR3 nucleotides are TGCAGCGCTGCCGGGACTAGCGGGAGAATACGATACAATGAGCAGTTCTTC. This translates into CSAAGTSGRIRYNEQFF.

This chain joins TRBV6-5 and TRBJ1-2; unclear D gene. The V gene lost 6 bases and the J gene lost 5 bases, with 22 bases spanning the gap. The CDR3 consists of 16 residues. In germline, CDR1 is MNHEY, CDR2 SVGAGI. CDR3 coding DNA: TGTGCCAGCAGGCCCTCCAGGAACGATATCATATATGGCTACACCTTC. Its protein is CASRPSRNDIIYGYTF.

This chain connects TRBV6-5 to TRBJ1-1; the D gene is possibly TRBD1 (5 bases). The CDR3 sequence is 11 residues long. Germline V CDR1 and CDR2: MNHEY, SVGAGI. V gave up 6 bases and J gave up 11 bases, with 13 bases separating them. The CDR3 spells CASRGGRGAFF. DNA of the CDR3: TGTGCCAGCAGGGGAGGGAGGGGTGCTTTCTTT.